The 3 T cell receptor beta chains given below trace back to one sample, sequenced in a study of T cell repertoires in cytomegalovirus infection. TCRdb re-derived calls from the reads in MiXCR, one entry per CDR3 protein. The sample includes over 300,000 distinct CDR3 sequences, under 20% seen only once; the top ten take about 12%. What was sequenced was PBMCs. These receptors all come from a human donor in good health (CMV status not recorded). Some clones in this sample may be carry-over from other donors' samples.

The sample holds a few counts of this clonotype. The chain recombines TRBV27 with TRBJ1-6; D ambiguous. The CDR3 consists of 13 residues. V was trimmed by 3 bases and J by 7 bases, leaving 7 bases between them. Germline loops: CDR1 MNHEY, CDR2 SMNVEV (reference sequence). As DNA, the CDR3 is TGTGCCAGCAGTTTTTCCGAAAATTCACCCCTCCACTTT. This sequence encodes CASSFSENSPLHF.

A few counts support this clonotype. This chain joins TRBV6-2 or TRBV6-3 and TRBJ2-1; D unresolved. The V gene's germline CDR1 is MNHEY and CDR2 SVGEGT. V was shortened by 0 bases and J by 7 bases, with 1 base between the two germline ends. The CDR3 runs 11 residues. CDR3 residues: CASSYSNEQFF. CDR3 in DNA: TGTGCCAGCAGTTACTCGAATGAGCAGTTCTTC.

In its sample, this clonotype was seen a few times. The rearrangement links TRBV4-1 to TRBJ2-5, with 8 nucleotides matching TRBD2. J was trimmed by 6 bases and V by 3 bases; bases with no gene match: 6. This CDR3 is 14 amino acids long. Germline V CDR1 and CDR2: MGHRA, YSYEKL. For the CDR3, the DNA is TGCGCCAGCAGCCAGGATAGCGGGGAAAAGACCCAGTACTTC. Residues: CASSQDSGEKTQYF.